What follows describes a single T cell receptor (beta chain). Its antigen remains undetermined. Base-call qualities are not available, and no considerably larger clone is one nucleotide away. Receptor libraries were prepared by PCR. The sequencer was an Illumina HiSeq 2500. Molecular barcoding was employed in the preparation of TCR libraries, with unique molecular identifiers being used to normalize TCRbeta repertoire quantification. The public sequencing data were trimmed at Q25 with fastp and processed into clonotypes with MiXCR by TCRdb, which kept only in-frame beta chains. Each CDR3 protein appears once, grouped with its most common genes and DNA. The sample yields more than 400,000 distinct CDR3 sequences; 10% to 12% were counted once. Of the sample, about 15% falls within the top ten clones. These data come from a study of T-cell reconstitution after alpha-beta-depleted transplantation in children (dated by TCRdb to about 2016). With respect to the entire study: The study quantitatively tracked T-cell immune reconstitution after TCRalphabeta/CD19-depleted allogeneic hematopoietic cell transplantation in children using TCR repertoire profiling.

V has 0 bases trimmed and J has 0 bases trimmed; junction bases matching no gene number 9. From the germline V gene, CDR1 is SGDLS and CDR2 is YYNGEE. Its CDR3 holds 18 amino acids, cysteine through phenylalanine. Only the CDR3 region is kept as DNA, spanning 54 bases read in frame from base 1. This sample's treatment or condition label indicates: allogeneic hematopoietic cell transplantation with graft depleted of TCRalphabeta T cells and CD19 B cells. The children who served as transplant recipients had been given grafts of TCRalphabeta/CD19-depleted allogeneic hematopoietic cells. The investigation overall reported the following: The frequencies of hyperexpanded clones fell over the following months, and after one year, T-cell counts and TCRbeta diversity were mostly attributed to newly produced T cells. The high TCRbeta diversity at day 60 in some patients was ascribed to recipient T cells and intrathymic progenitors that had survived conditioning. Apparently early alphabetaT-cell count recovery about two months after transplant reportedly relied on only several hundred rapidly expanded clones derived from non-depleted graft cells.

The sequence joins TRBV9 to TRBJ2-7, with 10 bases matching TRBD2. This clonotype originated in a female patient between 2 and 15 years old who had a stem cell transplant for aplastic anemia, so the T cells may come from the graft donor. This sample comprised PBMCs, mostly from graft donor cells, obtained 180 days after TCRalphabeta/CD19-depleted stem cell transplant. This receptor has the CDR3 CASSVAGTSETTSYEQYF. The DNA sequence is TGTGCCAGCAGCGTAGCTGGGACTAGCGAGACCACCTCCTACGAGCAGTACTTC.